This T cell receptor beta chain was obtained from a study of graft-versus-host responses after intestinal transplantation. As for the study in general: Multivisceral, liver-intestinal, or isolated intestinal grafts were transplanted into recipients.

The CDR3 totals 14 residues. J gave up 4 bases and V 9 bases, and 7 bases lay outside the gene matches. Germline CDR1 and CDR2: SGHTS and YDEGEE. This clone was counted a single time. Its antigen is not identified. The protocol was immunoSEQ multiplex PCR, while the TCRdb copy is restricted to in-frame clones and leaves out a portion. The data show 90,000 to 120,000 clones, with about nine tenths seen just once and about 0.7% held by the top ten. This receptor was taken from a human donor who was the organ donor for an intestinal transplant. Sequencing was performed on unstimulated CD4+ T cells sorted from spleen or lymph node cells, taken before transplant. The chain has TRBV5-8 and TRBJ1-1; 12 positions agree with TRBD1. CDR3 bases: TGTGCCAATTGGGACAGGGGGCGACTCACTGAAGCTTTCTTT. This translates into CANWDRGRLTEAFF. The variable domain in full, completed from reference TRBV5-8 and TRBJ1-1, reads EAGVTQSPTHLIKTRGQQATLRCSPISGHTSVYWYQQALGLGLQFLLWYDEGEERNRGNFPPRFSGRQFPNYSSELNVNALELEDSALYLCANWDRGRLTEAFFGQGTRLTVV.